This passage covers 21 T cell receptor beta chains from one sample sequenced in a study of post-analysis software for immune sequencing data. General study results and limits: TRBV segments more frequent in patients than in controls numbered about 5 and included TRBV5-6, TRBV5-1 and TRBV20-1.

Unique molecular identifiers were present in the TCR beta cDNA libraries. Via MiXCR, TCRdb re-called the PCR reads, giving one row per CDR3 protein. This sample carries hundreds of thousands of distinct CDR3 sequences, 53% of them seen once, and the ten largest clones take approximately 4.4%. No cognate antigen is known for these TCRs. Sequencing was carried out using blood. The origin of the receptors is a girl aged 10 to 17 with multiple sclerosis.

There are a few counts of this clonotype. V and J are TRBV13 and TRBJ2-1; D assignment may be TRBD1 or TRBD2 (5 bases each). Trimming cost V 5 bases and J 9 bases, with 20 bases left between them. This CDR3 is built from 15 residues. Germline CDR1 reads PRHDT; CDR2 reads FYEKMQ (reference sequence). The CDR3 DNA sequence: TGTGCCAGCAGCGTCTCGGGACCATACCTCAGTGAGCAGTTCTTC. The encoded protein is CASSVSGPYLSEQFF.

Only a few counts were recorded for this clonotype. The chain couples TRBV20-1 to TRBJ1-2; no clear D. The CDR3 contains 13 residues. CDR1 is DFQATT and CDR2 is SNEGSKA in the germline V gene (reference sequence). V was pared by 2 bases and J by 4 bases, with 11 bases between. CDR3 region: CSARMGQIYGYTF. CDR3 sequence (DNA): TGCAGTGCTAGAATGGGCCAGATCTATGGCTACACCTTC.

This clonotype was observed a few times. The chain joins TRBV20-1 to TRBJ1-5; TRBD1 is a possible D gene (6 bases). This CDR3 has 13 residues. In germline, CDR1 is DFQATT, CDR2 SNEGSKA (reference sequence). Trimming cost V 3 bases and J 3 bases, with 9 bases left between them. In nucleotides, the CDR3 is TGCAGTGCTAGGGGGGACATCAATCAGCCCCAGCATTTT. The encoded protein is CSARGDINQPQHF.

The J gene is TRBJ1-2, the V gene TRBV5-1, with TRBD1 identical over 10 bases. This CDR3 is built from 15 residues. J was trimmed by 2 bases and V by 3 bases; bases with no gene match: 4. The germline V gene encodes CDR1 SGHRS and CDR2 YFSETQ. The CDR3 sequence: CASSWGGQGNYGYTF. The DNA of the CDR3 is TGCGCCAGCAGCTGGGGGGGACAGGGGAACTATGGCTACACCTTC.

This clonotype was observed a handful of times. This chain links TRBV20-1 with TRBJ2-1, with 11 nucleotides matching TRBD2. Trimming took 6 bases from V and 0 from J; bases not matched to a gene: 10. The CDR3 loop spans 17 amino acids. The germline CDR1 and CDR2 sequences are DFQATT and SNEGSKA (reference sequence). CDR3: CSATSGRLTSSYNEQFF. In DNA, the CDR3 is TGCAGTGCCACTAGCGGGAGATTGACGAGCTCCTACAATGAGCAGTTCTTC.

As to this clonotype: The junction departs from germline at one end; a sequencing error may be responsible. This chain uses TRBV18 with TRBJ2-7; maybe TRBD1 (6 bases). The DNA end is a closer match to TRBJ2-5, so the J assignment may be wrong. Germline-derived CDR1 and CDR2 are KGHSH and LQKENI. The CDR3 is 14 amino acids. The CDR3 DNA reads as TGTGCCAGCTCTCCACTGGGGGCCGGGGAGACCCAGTACTTC. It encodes CASSPLGAGETQYF.

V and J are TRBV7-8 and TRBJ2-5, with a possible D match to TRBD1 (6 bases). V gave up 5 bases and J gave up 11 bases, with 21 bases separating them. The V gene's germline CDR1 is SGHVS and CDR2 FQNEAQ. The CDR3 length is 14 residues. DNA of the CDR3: TGTGCCAGCAGCCGACGGACAGCCTACAATGAGCAGTACTTC. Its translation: CASSRRTAYNEQYF. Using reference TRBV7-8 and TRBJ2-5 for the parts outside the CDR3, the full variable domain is GAGVSQSPRYKVAKRGQDVALRCDPISGHVSLFWYQQALGQGPEFLTYFQNEAQLDKSGLPSDRFFAERPEGSVSTLKIQRTQQEDSAVYLCASSRRTAYNEQYFGPGTRLLVL.

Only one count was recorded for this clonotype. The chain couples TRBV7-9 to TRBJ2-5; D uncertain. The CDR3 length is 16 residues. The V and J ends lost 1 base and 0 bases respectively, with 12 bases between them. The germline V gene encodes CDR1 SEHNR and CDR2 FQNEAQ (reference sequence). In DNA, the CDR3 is TGTGCCAGCAGCTTAGAGTTAAGCAGGCACCAAGAGACCCAGTACTTC. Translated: CASSLELSRHQETQYF.

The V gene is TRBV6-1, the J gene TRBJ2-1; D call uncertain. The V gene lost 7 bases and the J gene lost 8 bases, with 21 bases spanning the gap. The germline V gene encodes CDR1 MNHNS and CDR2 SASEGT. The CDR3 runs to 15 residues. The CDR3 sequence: CASTIVESRRDEQFF. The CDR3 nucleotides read TGTGCCAGCACCATAGTCGAATCCCGACGCGATGAGCAGTTCTTC.

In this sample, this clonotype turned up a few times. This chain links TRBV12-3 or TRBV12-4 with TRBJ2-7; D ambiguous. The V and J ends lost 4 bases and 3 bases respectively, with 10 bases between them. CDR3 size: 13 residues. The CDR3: CASSSLGNYEQYF. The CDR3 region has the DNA TGTGCCAGCAGTTCTTTAGGGAACTACGAGCAGTACTTC.

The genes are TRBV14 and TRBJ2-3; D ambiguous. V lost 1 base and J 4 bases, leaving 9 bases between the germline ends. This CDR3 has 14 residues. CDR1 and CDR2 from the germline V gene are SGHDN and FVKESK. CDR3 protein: CASSQVLKADTQYF. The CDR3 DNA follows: TGTGCCAGCAGCCAAGTCTTAAAAGCAGATACGCAGTATTTT.

CDR3 in amino acids: CASSKGLADYNEQFF. The DNA of the CDR3 is TGTGCCAGCAGCAAGGGACTAGCGGACTACAATGAGCAGTTCTTC. The chain links TRBV7-8 to TRBJ2-1, with TRBD2 matching over 11 bases. Trimming at V came to 5 bases and at J to 3 bases, leaving 3 bases not matched to a gene. This CDR3 spans 15 amino acids. Germline CDR1 reads SGHVS; CDR2 reads FQNEAQ. Variable domain in full (rest from reference TRBV7-8 and TRBJ2-1): GAGVSQSPRYKVAKRGQDVALRCDPISGHVSLFWYQQALGQGPEFLTYFQNEAQLDKSGLPSDRFFAERPEGSVSTLKIQRTQQEDSAVYLCASSKGLADYNEQFFGPGTRLTVL.

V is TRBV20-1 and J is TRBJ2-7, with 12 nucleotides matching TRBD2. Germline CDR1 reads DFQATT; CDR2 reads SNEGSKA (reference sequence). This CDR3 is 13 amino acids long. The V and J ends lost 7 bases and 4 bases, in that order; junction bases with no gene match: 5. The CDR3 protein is CSVSTSGGYEQYF. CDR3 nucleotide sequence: TGCAGTGTCTCGACTAGCGGGGGTTACGAGCAGTACTTC.

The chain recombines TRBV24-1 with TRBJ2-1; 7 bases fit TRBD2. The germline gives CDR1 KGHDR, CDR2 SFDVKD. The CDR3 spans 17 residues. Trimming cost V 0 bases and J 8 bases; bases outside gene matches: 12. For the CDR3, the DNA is TGTGCCACCAGTGATTTGCACTCGGGAGGAGGGATCCATGAGCAGTTCTTC. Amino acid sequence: CATSDLHSGGGIHEQFF.

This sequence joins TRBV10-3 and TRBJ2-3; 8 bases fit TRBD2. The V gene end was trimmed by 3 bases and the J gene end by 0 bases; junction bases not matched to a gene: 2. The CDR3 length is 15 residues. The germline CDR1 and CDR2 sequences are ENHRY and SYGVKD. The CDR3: CAISDSGASTDTQYF. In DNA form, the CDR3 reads TGTGCCATCAGTGATAGCGGGGCTAGCACAGATACGCAGTATTTT.

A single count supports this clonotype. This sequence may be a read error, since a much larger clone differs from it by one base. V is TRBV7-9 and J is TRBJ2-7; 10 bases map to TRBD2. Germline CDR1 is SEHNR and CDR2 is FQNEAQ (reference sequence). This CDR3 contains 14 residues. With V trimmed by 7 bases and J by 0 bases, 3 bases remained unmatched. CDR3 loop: CASNPSGSSYEQYF. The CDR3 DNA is TGTGCCAGCAACCCTAGCGGGAGCTCCTACGAGCAGTACTTC.

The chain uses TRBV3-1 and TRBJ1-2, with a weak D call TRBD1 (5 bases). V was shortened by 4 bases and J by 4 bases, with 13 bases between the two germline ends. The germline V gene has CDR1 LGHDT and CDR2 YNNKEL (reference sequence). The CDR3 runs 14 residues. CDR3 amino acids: CASSRGDASYGYTF. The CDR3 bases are TGTGCCAGCAGCCGCGGGGACGCCAGCTATGGCTACACCTTC. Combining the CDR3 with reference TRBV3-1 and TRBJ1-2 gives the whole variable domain DTAVSQTPKYLVTQMGNDKSIKCEQNLGHDTMYWYKQDSKKFLKIMFSYNNKELIINETVPNRFSPKSPDKAHLNLHINSLELGDSAVYFCASSRGDASYGYTFGSGTRLTVV.

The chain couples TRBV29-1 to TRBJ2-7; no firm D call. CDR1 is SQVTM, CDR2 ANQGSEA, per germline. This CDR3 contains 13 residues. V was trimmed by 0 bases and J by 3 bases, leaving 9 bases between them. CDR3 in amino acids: CSVEDGPNYEQYF. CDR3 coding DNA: TGCAGCGTTGAAGATGGGCCGAACTACGAGCAGTACTTC.

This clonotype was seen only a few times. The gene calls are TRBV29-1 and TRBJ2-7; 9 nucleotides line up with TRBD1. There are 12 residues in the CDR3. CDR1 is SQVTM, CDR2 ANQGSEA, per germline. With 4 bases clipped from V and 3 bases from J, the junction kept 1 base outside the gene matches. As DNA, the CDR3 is TGCAGCGTTGGACAGGGGGTCTACGAGCAGTACTTC. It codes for CSVGQGVYEQYF.

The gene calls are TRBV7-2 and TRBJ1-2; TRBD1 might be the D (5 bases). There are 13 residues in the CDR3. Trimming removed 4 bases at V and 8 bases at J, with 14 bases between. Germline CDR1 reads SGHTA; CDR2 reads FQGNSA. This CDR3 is CASSSAGGGGYTF. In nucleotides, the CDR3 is TGTGCCAGCAGCTCCGCGGGGGGAGGAGGCTACACCTTC.

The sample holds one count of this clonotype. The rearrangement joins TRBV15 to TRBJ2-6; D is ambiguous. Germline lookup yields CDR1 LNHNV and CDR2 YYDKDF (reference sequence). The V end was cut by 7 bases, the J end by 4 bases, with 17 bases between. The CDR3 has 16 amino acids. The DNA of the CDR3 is TGTGCCACCATGAACCGCCTTGACACCGGGGCCAACGTCCTGACTTTC. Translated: CATMNRLDTGANVLTF.